A selection of T cell receptor beta chains follows, all from one sample in a study of cytomegalovirus exposure and HLA in healthy donors. This table comes from immunoSEQ multiplex PCR, and its TCRdb copy is limited to in-frame clones, with some not included. The sample consists of some 250,000 clones, 90% of them appearing once. Sequencing was done on a sample of PBMCs. These receptors were obtained from a woman younger than 45 in good health and CMV-seronegative. Both conserved end residues are part of each CDR3. The D gene is left open where the match is weak. A clone size is listed for some rows: how often the clone was seen (once, few, many), or a class if it is expanded.

>.|TRBJ2-1|TRBV5-6|.
CASSLGQSSYNEQFF
TGTGCCAGCAGCTTGGGCCAGAGCTCCTACAATGAGCAGTTCTTC
>.|TRBJ1-3|TRBV2|.
CASRQTSGNTIYF
TGTGCCAGCAGACAGACCTCTGGAAACACCATATATTTT
>.|TRBJ2-7|TRBV27|.
CASSLTDLRGEQYF
TGTGCCAGCAGTTTAACGGACCTAAGGGGCGAGCAGTACTTC
>.|TRBJ1-4|TRBV6-6|.
CASSWNRDEKLFF
TGTGCCAGCAGTTGGAACAGAGATGAAAAACTGTTTTTT
>.|TRBJ2-7|TRBV13|.
CASSNYYEQYF
TGTGCCAGCAGCAACTACTACGAGCAGTACTTC
>.|TRBJ2-7|TRBV7-9|.
CASSLELTPMAEQYF
TGTGCCAGCAGCTTAGAACTGACCCCGATGGCGGAGCAGTACTTC
>few|TRBJ1-4|TRBV6-6|.
CASSYAKSEGNEKLFF
TGTGCCAGCAGTTACGCGAAAAGCGAGGGGAACGAAAAACTGTTTTTT
>.|TRBJ2-7|TRBV27|TRBD1
CASSLFPGTGNSYEQYF
TGTGCCAGCAGTTTATTCCCCGGGACAGGGAACTCCTACGAGCAGTACTTC
>.|TRBJ2-2|TRBV27|.
CASTPPSGELFF
TGTGCCAGCACCCCCCCGAGCGGGGAGCTGTTTTTT
>.|TRBJ2-3|TRBV2|.
CASSEEQISTDTQYF
TGTGCCAGCAGTGAAGAACAGATTAGCACAGATACGCAGTATTTT
>once|TRBJ1-2|TRBV29-1|TRBD1
CSFDRGRGGYTF
TGCAGCTTCGACAGGGGCCGTGGTGGCTACACCTTC
>.|TRBJ1-2|TRBV7-8|.
CASSLTQGSGYTF
TGTGCCAGCAGCTTAACCCAGGGAAGTGGCTACACCTTC
>once|TRBJ2-5|TRBV4-1|.
CASSRLSAEETQYF
TGCGCCAGCAGCCGGCTCTCAGCTGAAGAGACCCAGTACTTC
>.|TRBJ2-1|TRBV5-4|.
CASSAEGNEQFF
TGTGCCAGCAGCGCCGAAGGCAATGAGCAGTTCTTC
>.|TRBJ2-7|TRBV5-1|TRBD2
CASSPIAGGPYEQYF
TGCGCCAGCAGCCCGATAGCGGGAGGACCTTACGAGCAGTACTTC
>.|TRBJ2-1|TRBV6-5|TRBD1
CASRRADRDNEQFF
TGTGCCAGCAGGCGGGCAGACAGGGATAATGAGCAGTTCTTC
>.|TRBJ2-2|TRBV4-1|.
CASSQLAGGSMTTGELFF
TGCGCCAGCAGCCAACTAGCCGGCGGGTCTATGACCACCGGGGAGCTGTTTTTT
>.|TRBJ1-2|TRBV7-9|TRBD1
CASSPTGGSKNYGYTF
TGTGCCAGCAGCCCGACAGGGGGCAGCAAGAACTATGGCTACACCTTC
>.|TRBJ2-2|TRBV11-2|.
CASSPRLGDLTGELFF
TGTGCCAGCAGCCCCCGACTAGGCGACCTTACCGGGGAGCTGTTTTTT
>.|TRBJ2-1|TRBV29-1|.
CSVVMGVRKINNEQFF
TGCAGCGTTGTAATGGGAGTTCGAAAAATAAACAATGAGCAGTTCTTC
>.|TRBJ2-7|TRBV7-6|.
CASSLGASGSSYEQYF
TGTGCCAGCAGCTTAGGAGCGTCGGGTAGCTCCTACGAGCAGTACTTC
>.|TRBJ2-1|TRBV2|TRBD1
CASSSPTGKGYNEQFF
TGTGCCAGCTCTTCCCCGACAGGGAAAGGCTACAATGAGCAGTTCTTC
>.|TRBJ2-7|TRBV4-1|.
CASSQETDRRQQYF
TGCGCCAGCAGCCAAGAGACCGACAGGCGGCAGCAGTACTTC
>.|TRBJ2-6|TRBV27|.
CASSLYRGGGANVLTF
TGTGCCAGCAGTTTATACAGGGGAGGTGGGGCCAACGTCCTGACTTTC
>.|TRBJ2-7|TRBV20-1|.
CSAGTASEQYF
TGCAGTGCTGGCACGGCCAGCGAGCAGTACTTC
>.|TRBJ2-3|TRBV7-3|.
CASSYLDTDTQYF
TGTGCCAGCAGCTACTTAGACACAGATACGCAGTATTTT
>.|TRBJ2-5|TRBV28|TRBD2
CASSLLAGGSGTQYF
TGTGCCAGCAGTCTACTAGCGGGAGGGTCTGGGACCCAGTACTTC
>.|TRBJ2-7|TRBV6-5|TRBD1
CASRLGTGGAYEQYF
TGTGCCAGCAGACTCGGGACAGGGGGGGCCTACGAGCAGTACTTC
>.|TRBJ2-3|TRBV7-9|.
CASSLVGIGSDTQYF
TGTGCCAGCAGCTTAGTAGGCATTGGGTCAGATACGCAGTATTTT
>.|TRBJ1-3|TRBV13|TRBD1
CASSFVGTALDLSGNTIYF
TGTGCCAGCAGCTTCGTAGGGACAGCCCTGGATCTCTCTGGAAACACCATATATTTT
>.|TRBJ1-2|TRBV11-3|.
CASSSQDTSGYTF
TGTGCCAGCAGCTCCCAGGACACGAGTGGCTACACCTTC
>.|TRBJ2-7|TRBV15|TRBD2
CATSRPGLAGNEQYF
TGTGCCACCAGCAGACCGGGACTAGCGGGGAACGAGCAGTACTTC
>.|TRBJ2-7|TRBV5-8|.
CASSLAWRYAGEQYF
TGTGCCAGCAGCTTGGCCTGGCGTTATGCGGGCGAGCAGTACTTC
>.|TRBJ2-3|TRBV7-6|TRBD2
CASSLSSGLAGGPDETDTQYF
TGTGCCAGCAGCTTATCCTCGGGACTAGCGGGAGGGCCCGATGAGACAGATACGCAGTATTTT
>.|TRBJ2-7|TRBV11-3|.
CASSVRSYEQYF
TGTGCCAGCAGCGTTCGCTCCTACGAGCAGTACTTC
>.|TRBJ2-6|TRBV5-1|.
CASSLSGSGANVLTF
TGCGCCAGCAGCTTGTCGGGGTCTGGGGCCAACGTCCTGACTTTC
>.|TRBJ1-1|TRBV4-1|.
CASSQEGGTGDTEAFF
TGCGCCAGCAGCCAAGAAGGTGGTACGGGAGACACTGAAGCTTTCTTT
>.|TRBJ2-5|TRBV4-1|TRBD2
CASSQGTSKETQYF
TGCGCCAGCAGCCAAGGGACTAGCAAAGAGACCCAGTACTTC
>.|TRBJ2-1|TRBV7-2|TRBD2
CASSLSVAGGPTDEQFF
TGTGCCAGCAGCTTAAGTGTGGCGGGAGGGCCCACGGATGAGCAGTTCTTC
>.|TRBJ2-3|TRBV7-9|.
CASSPLDYPTDTQYF
TGTGCCAGCAGCCCCCTTGACTACCCCACAGATACGCAGTATTTT
>once|TRBJ2-7|TRBV6-5|.
CASSYSVTDEQYF
TGTGCCAGCAGTTACTCAGTTACCGACGAGCAGTACTTC
>.|TRBJ2-7|TRBV19|.
CASRGADAFSYEQYF
TGTGCCAGTAGAGGAGCGGACGCTTTCTCCTACGAGCAGTACTTC
>.|TRBJ1-2|TRBV7-9|.
CASSFSGVPSFDYTF
TGTGCCAGCAGCTTTTCGGGGGTGCCGTCGTTCGACTACACCTTC
>.|TRBJ2-7|TRBV7-9|.
CASSPSRLSYEQYF
TGTGCCAGCAGCCCGAGTCGGTTGAGCTACGAGCAGTACTTC
>.|TRBJ2-3|TRBV6-5|.
CASKGMGPDTQYF
TGTGCCAGTAAGGGGATGGGGCCAGATACGCAGTATTTT
>.|TRBJ2-1|TRBV28|TRBD2
CASSERRGSGNEQFF
TGTGCCAGCAGCGAAAGGCGCGGGAGCGGAAATGAGCAGTTCTTC
>.|TRBJ2-7|TRBV5-6|.
CASSLGVTAYTSTYEQYF
TGTGCCAGCAGCTTGGGGGTGACGGCTTACACCTCAACCTACGAGCAGTACTTC
>.|TRBJ2-1|TRBV11-2|TRBD2
CASSPGLAGNEQFF
TGTGCCAGCAGCCCCGGACTAGCTGGAAATGAGCAGTTCTTC
>once|TRBJ2-5|TRBV14|TRBD2
CASSQDLAGVRETQYF
TGTGCCAGCAGCCAAGATCTAGCGGGAGTTAGAGAGACCCAGTACTTC
>.|TRBJ2-5|TRBV7-3|TRBD1
CASSVGQDQETQYF
TGTGCCAGCAGCGTCGGACAGGACCAAGAGACCCAGTACTTC
>.|TRBJ2-7|TRBV28|TRBD1
CASSPRDREAYEQYF
TGTGCCAGCAGTCCGCGGGACAGGGAGGCCTACGAGCAGTACTTC
>.|TRBJ2-3|TRBV2|.
CASIGASLDTQYF
TGTGCCAGCATCGGGGCTAGCCTGGATACGCAGTATTTT
>.|TRBJ2-7|TRBV11-2|.
CVEGVAPYEQYF
TGTGTCGAGGGGGTTGCCCCCTACGAGCAGTACTTC
>once|TRBJ2-1|TRBV28|.
CASRTSGLLINEQFF
TGTGCCAGCAGAACTTCGGGACTCTTGATAAATGAGCAGTTCTTC
>few|TRBJ1-5|TRBV19|.
CASSIPGSNQPQHF
TGTGCCAGTAGTATCCCAGGGTCCAATCAGCCCCAGCATTTT
>once|TRBJ2-1|TRBV2|.
CASSAPPGSINEQFF
TGTGCCAGCAGTGCTCCCCCCGGGAGTATCAATGAGCAGTTCTTC
>.|TRBJ2-1|TRBV6-6|.
CASSSLTRSGYNEQFF
TGTGCCAGCAGCTCCCTAACTAGGTCGGGGTACAATGAGCAGTTCTTC